Following are 26 T cell receptor beta chains from one sample sequenced in a study of CD8+ T cells in alopecia areata. cDNA reverse transcribed from extracted RNA served as the sequencing template. The method was immunoSEQ multiplex PCR; TCRdb's version includes in-frame clones alone and lacks a portion of them. The sample consists of about 220,000 clones, under 75% of them appearing once. Treatment of the sample: oral pan-JAK inhibitor, 5-10 mg twice daily. Sequences were derived from CD4+ T cells sorted from blood, sampled at week 4, from a patient treated with tofacitinib. Every receptor here comes from a human donor with alopecia areata.

The chain couples TRBV2 to TRBJ1-5, with unresolved D. This CDR3 comprises 14 residues. CDR1 is SNHLY, CDR2 FYNNEI, per germline. The germline V and J ends were trimmed by 8 bases and 0 bases, with 11 bases remaining between them. The CDR3: CASEAAGSNQPQHF. The CDR3 DNA reads as TGTGCCAGCGAGGCAGCCGGTAGCAATCAGCCCCAGCATTTT.

The genes are TRBV7-2 and TRBJ2-5; 14 bases line up with TRBD2. The CDR3 runs 16 residues. The germline CDR1 and CDR2 sequences are SGHTA and FQGNSA. V gave up 4 bases and J gave up 6 bases; unmatched junction bases: 7. The CDR3 loop is CASSSLGLAGVKTQYF. CDR3 nucleotides: TGTGCCAGCAGCTCCTTGGGACTAGCGGGGGTAAAGACCCAGTACTTC.

Points on this clone: Other DNA sequences in the sample encode the same CDR3. CDR3 residues: CSVEGGTDTQYF. CDR3 nucleotides: TGCAGCGTTGAGGGTGGCACAGATACGCAGTATTTT. This rearrangement joins TRBV29-1 to TRBJ2-3; D not resolved. The germline V gene has CDR1 SQVTM and CDR2 ANQGSEA. The V end lost 3 bases, the J end lost 1 base, and 5 bases lay between the germline ends. This CDR3 region has 12 residues.

The gene calls are TRBV14 and TRBJ2-5, with D hard to call. Germline CDR1 reads SGHDN; CDR2 reads FVKESK. The V gene lost 5 bases and the J gene lost 4 bases, with 14 bases spanning the gap. CDR3 length: 14 amino acids. CDR3: CASSLTGLGETQYF. The CDR3 DNA reads as TGTGCCAGCAGCTTGACGGGCCTTGGAGAGACCCAGTACTTC.

This rearrangement joins TRBV4-1 to TRBJ1-2; TRBD1 agrees at 7 bases. Trimming at V came to 2 bases and at J to 4 bases, leaving 7 bases not matched to a gene. Germline V CDR1 and CDR2: MGHRA, YSYEKL. The CDR3 runs 15 residues. CDR3 bases: TGCGCCAGCAGCCAACCCGGACAGGCCCTCTATGGCTACACCTTC. Translated, it gives CASSQPGQALYGYTF.

In this sample, this clone turned up a few times. The chain carries TRBV4-1 and TRBJ1-2; 7 bases map to TRBD1. Germline-derived CDR1 and CDR2 are MGHRA and YSYEKL. Trimming removed 1 base from V and 3 bases from J; junction bases left unmatched: 2. This CDR3 comprises 14 residues. DNA for the CDR3: TGCGCCAGCAGCCAAGGGGACAGATACTATGGCTACACCTTC. This gives the protein CASSQGDRYYGYTF.

V gene TRBV6-6 combines with J gene TRBJ1-1; D is uncertain. With 6 bases removed from V and 5 bases from J, the gap between germline ends came to 13 bases. The CDR3 sequence is 13 residues long. The V gene's germline CDR1 is MNHNY and CDR2 SVGAGI (reference sequence). The CDR3 region is CASRGNPETEAFF. In DNA form, the CDR3 reads TGTGCCAGCAGGGGGAACCCGGAGACTGAAGCTTTCTTT.

This rearrangement joins TRBV5-1 to TRBJ1-2; 8 bases match TRBD1. The CDR3 contains 13 residues. Germline CDR1 and CDR2: SGHRS and YFSETQ. Trimming cost V 4 bases and J 7 bases; bases outside gene matches: 6. The CDR3 DNA is TGCGCCAGCAGCGCTGGACAGGGCAGTGGCTACACCTTC. It is translated as CASSAGQGSGYTF.

This chain connects TRBV9 to TRBJ1-2; no definite D call. Trimming removed 0 bases at V and 8 bases at J, with 20 bases between. This CDR3 has 16 amino acids. CDR1 and CDR2 from the germline V gene are SGDLS and YYNGEE. CDR3 in amino acids: CASSVDPEGRSAGYTF. CDR3 sequence (DNA): TGTGCCAGCAGCGTAGATCCGGAGGGCCGATCCGCAGGCTACACCTTC. The full variable domain, with the rest looked up from reference TRBV9 and TRBJ1-2, is DSGVTQTPKHLITATGQRVTLRCSPRSGDLSVYWYQQSLDQGLQFLIQYYNGEERAKGNILERFSAQQFPDLHSELNLSSLELGDSALYFCASSVDPEGRSAGYTFGSGTRLTVV.

The V and J genes are TRBV2 and TRBJ2-1, with 8 bases identical to TRBD2. The CDR3 consists of 14 residues. V dropped 8 bases and J dropped 6; count of bases not matched to a gene: 9. Germline V gives CDR1 SNHLY, CDR2 FYNNEI. CDR3 nucleotides: TGTGCCAGCGGGGGACTAGGGAGCTTCAATGAGCAGTTCTTC. It specifies CASGGLGSFNEQFF. Drawing the rest from reference TRBV2 and TRBJ2-1, the complete variable domain is EPEVTQTPSHQVTQMGQEVILRCVPISNHLYFYWYRQILGQKVEFLVSFYNNEISEKSEIFDDQFSVERPDGSNFTLKIRSTKLEDSAMYFCASGGLGSFNEQFFGPGTRLTVL.

V and J are TRBV5-1 and TRBJ2-1; tentative D call: TRBD2 (6 bases). Trimming took 4 bases from V and 3 from J, leaving 14 bases between them. The CDR3 is made up of 15 amino acids. Looked up from germline, CDR1 is SGHRS and CDR2 is YFSETQ. Here the CDR3 reads CASSPTSLLYNEQFF. DNA for the CDR3: TGCGCCAGCAGCCCAACTAGCCTCCTCTACAATGAGCAGTTCTTC. Drawing the rest from reference TRBV5-1 and TRBJ2-1, the complete variable domain is KAGVTQTPRYLIKTRGQQVTLSCSPISGHRSVSWYQQTPGQGLQFLFEYFSETQRNKGNFPGRFSGRQFSNSRSEMNVSTLELGDSALYLCASSPTSLLYNEQFFGPGTRLTVL.

The chain recombines TRBV30 with TRBJ1-2, with a tentative D call TRBD1 (6 bases). The germline gives CDR1 GTSNPN, CDR2 SVGIG (reference sequence). The CDR3 is made up of 13 amino acids. V was cut by 4 bases and J by 2 bases, with 11 bases left in between. CDR3 amino acids: CAWTRGGNYGYTF. CDR3 nucleotides: TGTGCCTGGACCAGGGGAGGGAACTATGGCTACACCTTC.

The chain recombines TRBV5-4 with TRBJ2-2; 8 nucleotides align to TRBD2. Germline lookup yields CDR1 SGHNT and CDR2 YYREEE (reference sequence). This CDR3 comprises 17 residues. Trimming at V came to 4 bases and at J to 4 bases, leaving 12 bases not matched to a gene. The CDR3 bases are TGTGCCAGCAGCCCCGGAGGAGCGGGGGCCTCCACCGGGGAGCTGTTTTTT. Translated: CASSPGGAGASTGELFF.

This rearrangement joins TRBV7-2 to TRBJ1-1; TRBD1 matches 10 bases. J lost 4 bases, V lost 8 bases, and 13 bases had no gene match. CDR3 length: 16 residues. The germline V gene has CDR1 SGHTA and CDR2 FQGNSA. CDR3 amino acids: CASFPGTGVGSTEAFF. The CDR3 DNA reads TGTGCCAGCTTTCCGGGGACAGGGGTCGGTAGCACTGAAGCTTTCTTT.

Many counts were recorded for this clone. The chain uses TRBV5-1 and TRBJ1-6, with 11 bases lining up with TRBD1. Trimming took 0 bases from V and 9 from J; bases not matched to a gene: 2. Per germline, CDR1 SGHRS and CDR2 YFSETQ. The CDR3 runs 15 residues. CDR3: CASSLAGTGGSPLHF. The DNA for the CDR3 is TGCGCCAGCAGCTTGGCCGGGACAGGGGGTTCACCCCTCCACTTT.

By share of the sample, this clone is medium-sized (0.01 to 0.1%). V usage is TRBV11-2 and J usage is TRBJ2-3, with D possibly being TRBD1 (6 bases). The V gene lost 6 bases and the J gene lost 3 bases, with 13 bases spanning the gap. Germline-derived CDR1 and CDR2 are SGHAT and FQNNGV. The CDR3 runs to 14 residues. CDR3 sequence: CASSFTRGTDTQYF. The CDR3 nucleotides are TGTGCCAGCAGTTTTACCAGGGGTACAGATACGCAGTATTTT. Full variable domain (outside the CDR3, taken from reference TRBV11-2 and TRBJ2-3): EAGVAQSPRYKIIEKRQSVAFWCNPISGHATLYWYQQILGQGPKLLIQFQNNGVVDDSQLPKDRFSAERLKGVDSTLKIQPAKLEDSAVYLCASSFTRGTDTQYFGPGTRLTVL.

The sample holds a few counts of this clone. CDR3 in DNA: TGTGCCAGCAGTGGCTCACTAGCCGGGGAGCTGTTTTTT. Its protein product is CASSGSLAGELFF. The chain recombines TRBV6-6 with TRBJ2-2, with a possible D match to TRBD2 (5 bases). CDR3 length equals 13 residues. V gave up 5 bases and J gave up 6 bases, with 10 bases separating them. In germline, CDR1 is MNHNY, CDR2 SVGAGI (reference sequence).

The gene calls are TRBV29-1 and TRBJ2-5; 8 nucleotides match TRBD1. J gave up 2 bases and V 6 bases, and 8 bases lay outside the gene matches. From germline, CDR1 is SQVTM and CDR2 ANQGSEA. The CDR3 extends over 14 amino acids. The CDR3 DNA is TGCAGCGTCCGACAGGGGTCGCGACAAGAGACCCAGTACTTC. Encoded protein: CSVRQGSRQETQYF.

The V and J genes are TRBV9 and TRBJ1-1; D might be TRBD1 (5 bases). Trimming removed 3 bases at V and 4 bases at J, with 16 bases between. The CDR3 loop spans 15 amino acids. In germline, CDR1 is SGDLS, CDR2 YYNGEE. CDR3 region: CASSDGHPGSTEAFF. The CDR3 DNA reads as TGTGCCAGCAGCGACGGACACCCCGGATCCACTGAAGCTTTCTTT.

This chain links TRBV5-6 with TRBJ2-6; D call uncertain. This CDR3 is 15 amino acids long. Germline CDR1 is SGHDT and CDR2 is YYEEEE. V was trimmed by 0 bases and J by 1 base, leaving 5 bases between them. The CDR3 bases are TGTGCCAGCAGCTTGGATGGATCTGGGGCCAACGTCCTGACTTTC. It specifies CASSLDGSGANVLTF. The variable domain in full, with the rest retrieved from reference TRBV5-6 and TRBJ2-6, is DAGVTQSPTHLIKTRGQQVTLRCSPKSGHDTVSWYQQALGQGPQFIFQYYEEEERQRGNFPDRFSGHQFPNYSSELNVNALLLGDSALYLCASSLDGSGANVLTFGAGSRLTVL.

The chain is built from TRBV30 and TRBJ2-5, with a weak D call TRBD1 (6 bases). V was cut by 1 base and J by 4 bases, with 19 bases left in between. Germline loops: CDR1 GTSNPN, CDR2 SVGIG (reference sequence). The length of the CDR3 is 16 residues. CDR3 coding DNA: TGTGCCTGGAGTGCGGGGCGCAGGGGCCCACGAGAGACCCAGTACTTC. Its protein is CAWSAGRRGPRETQYF.

This clone showed up many times. Other DNA variants within this sample encode the same CDR3. The rearrangement uses TRBV7-2 and TRBJ1-2; the D gene is possibly TRBD1 (6 bases). CDR3 length: 14 amino acids. Germline CDR1 SGHTA, CDR2 FQGNSA. The ends were cut back, 4 bases at V and 4 bases at J, with 13 bases in the middle. The DNA of the CDR3 is TGTGCCAGCAGCTCTGGACAGACCCTCTATGGCTACACCTTC. Its translation is CASSSGQTLYGYTF.

The rearrangement joins TRBV2 to TRBJ2-3; 10 nucleotides match TRBD2. Trimming took 5 bases from V and 4 from J; bases not matched to a gene: 6. In germline, CDR1 is SNHLY, CDR2 FYNNEI. The length of the CDR3 is 15 residues. Here the CDR3 reads CASSSLAGVADTQYF. CDR3 DNA: TGTGCCAGCAGTTCGCTAGCGGGGGTCGCAGATACGCAGTATTTT.

This clone was seen more than once but under ten times. The V gene is TRBV6-6, the J gene TRBJ1-1; 9 positions match TRBD1. This CDR3 has 14 amino acids. V dropped 5 bases and J dropped 10; count of bases not matched to a gene: 11. Per germline, CDR1 MNHNY and CDR2 SVGAGI (reference sequence). The CDR3 loop reads CASSQNTGGQAAFF. The CDR3 nucleotides read TGTGCCAGCAGTCAAAACACAGGGGGCCAGGCAGCTTTCTTT.

This clone was seen a handful of times. The chain employs TRBV4-3 and TRBJ1-5; D is uncertain. Germline CDR1 is LGHNA and CDR2 is YSLEER. The CDR3 is 13 residues long. Trimming left V 0 bases short and J 7 bases short, with 7 bases between. The DNA of the CDR3 is TGCGCCAGCAGCCAAGATGCAGGCCAGCCCCAGCATTTT. This sequence encodes CASSQDAGQPQHF.

The V and J genes are TRBV15 and TRBJ2-4; unclear D gene. Trimming pared 0 bases from V and 3 bases from J, leaving 3 bases between. This CDR3 contains 13 residues. Germline V lookup: CDR1 LNHNV, CDR2 YYDKDF (reference sequence). The CDR3 DNA sequence: TGTGCCACCAGCAGAGAGATCAAAAACATTCAGTACTTC. The encoded protein is CATSREIKNIQYF.